This TCR beta chain was captured in a study of human T cells and chemical hapten exposure (dated by TCRdb to the early 2020s). Context from the whole study: For sensitization, 2% DPC in acetone was applied to a roughly 2 cm by roughly 2 cm area of upper inner arm skin. The libraries were sequenced as a pool, and the TCR yield per sample differed mostly because of small variations in library volumes within the pool. Under 30 alopecia patients gave blood for TCR sequencing at one to four time points (pre-sensitization, 2, 6 and 24 weeks). Throughout the study period of roughly five months, patients also received therapeutic DPC doses to the scalp every week. The patient cohort, mostly female, included alopecia areata with under or over 50% scalp involvement, alopecia totalis and alopecia universalis. Patient blood was sampled pre-sensitization (week 0) and at 2, 6 and about 24 weeks after DPC sensitization. This study followed changes in the peripheral blood TCR repertoire in vivo during primary and secondary sensitization of alopecia patients to the hapten diphenylcyclopropenone (DPC). Patch testing was done on the upper back using Finn chambers containing 0.01% DPC, and results were scored after 6 days according to International Contact Dermatitis Research Group standards.

This clonotype was seen a handful of times. The antigen it recognizes is unknown. Per-nucleotide qualities are absent, and no much larger clonotype sits a single base away. The time point label for this specimen denotes: patch test 2, 6 weeks after DPC sensitization. The treatment or condition label here, explained by the study, means: therapeutic diphenylcyclopropenone sensitization with weekly scalp DPC. At each patch-test visit, blood was drawn before the patch test was applied. Patients were eligible if aged 18 to 70, diagnosed with alopecia and judged suitable for DPC therapy, and pregnant patients were excluded. Total RNA was isolated from unfractionated whole blood collected in Tempus Blood RNA tubes. Trimmed from V: 0 bases; trimmed from J: 11 bases; junction bases lacking a gene match: 23. CDR1 MNHEY and CDR2 SVGEGT are derived from the germline V gene. Inclusive of the bounding cysteine and phenylalanine, the CDR3 is 19 residues long. The read is trimmed to its CDR3 DNA, 57 bases read in frame from base 1.

Library prep was done by RACE. The sample was run on a NextSeq 500. Library preparation attached unique molecular identifiers to individual cDNA molecules for quantitative, reproducible TCR counting. Each blood RNA sample was used to sequence both TCR alpha and TCR beta chains. In the authors' own workflow: Samples had a median of about 90,000 TCRs, with a range from roughly 23,224 to 750,000. V, J and CDR3 annotation of the TCR reads was performed with the Decombinator software suite. To make PS versus PT1 abundance plots, every sample was subsampled to the same number of TCRs (28,000). TCRs were defined as expanded if absent before sensitization and observed at least eight times at the 2-week time point. The public reads were reprocessed in TCRdb via fastp at Q25 and MiXCR, keeping in-frame beta chains. Rows are combined by CDR3 protein, so each entry shows the most common genes and DNA. The V and J calls come from TCRdb's annotation, not from the publication. Recorded for this sample are approximately 25,000 distinct CDR3 sequences; 8% to 10% of them occurred a single time. The top ten clonotypes cover roughly 7% of the sample.

The research as a whole found: DPC sensitization did not change how many TCRs were above 1 in 1000 frequency, and no evidence was found of alterations in global repertoire structure. A positive correlation was found between the number of PT1 expanded TCRs and patch test score, with significance reached at thresholds 8, 16 and 32 but not 4. Alopecia, a presumed autoimmune disease, was present in all patients, so the immune response of the patients might differ from that of healthy individuals. Expanded TCRs formed significantly more large CDR3 similarity clusters than pre-sensitization or healthy control sets, consistent with antigen-driven responses. After repeated subsampling, the strength of the expansion versus patch-test correlation and the threshold at which it became significant changed.

The chain is made from TRBV6-2 or TRBV6-3 and TRBJ1-1, with 8 central nucleotides matching TRBD1. Source: whole blood, taken in connection with sensitization to the hapten diphenylcyclopropenone (DPC). The sequence derives from a man aged 30 to 39 with alopecia areata. Some clones in this sample may be carry-over from other donors' samples. CDR3 reads: CASSYSWWATGTGLPRAFF. The nucleotides read TGTGCCAGCAGTTACTCGTGGTGGGCGACAGGGACAGGCCTTCCCCGGGCTTTCTTT.